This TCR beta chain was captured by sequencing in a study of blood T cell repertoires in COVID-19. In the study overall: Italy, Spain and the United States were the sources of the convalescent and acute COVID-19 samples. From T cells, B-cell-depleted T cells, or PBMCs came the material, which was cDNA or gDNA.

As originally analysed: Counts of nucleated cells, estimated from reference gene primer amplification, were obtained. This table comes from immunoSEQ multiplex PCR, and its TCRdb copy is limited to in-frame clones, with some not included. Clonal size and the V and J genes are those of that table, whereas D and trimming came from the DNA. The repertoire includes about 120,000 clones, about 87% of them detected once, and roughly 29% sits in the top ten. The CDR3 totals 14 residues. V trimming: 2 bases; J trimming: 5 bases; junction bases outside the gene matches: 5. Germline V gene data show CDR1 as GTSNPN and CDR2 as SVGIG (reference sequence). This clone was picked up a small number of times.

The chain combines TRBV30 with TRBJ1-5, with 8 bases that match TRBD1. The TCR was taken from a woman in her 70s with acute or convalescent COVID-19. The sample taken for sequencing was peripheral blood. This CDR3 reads CAWSSGQDYQPQHF. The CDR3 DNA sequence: TGTGCCTGGAGTTCGGGACAGGATTATCAGCCCCAGCATTTT. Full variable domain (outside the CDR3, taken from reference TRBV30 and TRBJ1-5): SQTIHQWPATLVQPVGSPLSLECTVEGTSNPNLYWYRQAAGRGLQLLFYSVGIGQISSEVPQNLSASRPQDRQFILSSKKLLLSDSGFYLCAWSSGQDYQPQHFGDGTRLSIL.